A selection of T cell receptor beta chains follows, all from one sample in a study of long-term antiretroviral therapy in people with HIV. The repertoire was sequenced with immunoSEQ multiplex PCR; TCRdb's copy has only in-frame clones and lacks some. Of over 25,000 clones in the sample, approximately 80% were seen once. This specimen consisted of unsorted PBMCs, obtained almost 2.9 years after starting antiretroviral therapy. The source of these receptors is a man aged 25 to 40 with HIV. CDR3s include the opening cysteine and the closing phenylalanine or tryptophan. Each record gives: J gene, clone size, D gene, V gene, CDR3 DNA, CDR3 protein. D genes are given only for firm matches. Expanded clones get a size class; other rows say once, few or many, or leave the size out.

j_call: TRBJ2-1; clone_size: -; d_call: -; v_call: TRBV27; cdr3_nt: TGTGCCAGCAGTTTAGGTTCTAGCTTCGATGAGCAGTTCTTC; cdr3_aa: CASSLGSSFDEQFF
j_call: TRBJ1-4; clone_size: -; d_call: -; v_call: TRBV15; cdr3_nt: TGTGCCACCAGCAGTACTCCCCTGGGGCAGTTGGGAAAACTGTTTTTT; cdr3_aa: CATSSTPLGQLGKLFF
j_call: TRBJ2-1; clone_size: -; d_call: TRBD2; v_call: TRBV9; cdr3_nt: TGTGCCAGCAGCGGCCCGAGACTAGCGACCTACAATGAGCAGTTCTTC; cdr3_aa: CASSGPRLATYNEQFF
j_call: TRBJ2-7; clone_size: -; d_call: -; v_call: TRBV5-4; cdr3_nt: TGTGCCAGCAGCCTCACGAATGCCCCGTCCGAGCAGTACTTC; cdr3_aa: CASSLTNAPSEQYF
j_call: TRBJ2-1; clone_size: medium-sized; d_call: TRBD2; v_call: TRBV5-4; cdr3_nt: TGTGCCAGCAGCTTGGGTCCGGGACTATACAATGAGCAGTTCTTC; cdr3_aa: CASSLGPGLYNEQFF
j_call: TRBJ2-1; clone_size: -; d_call: TRBD2; v_call: TRBV30; cdr3_nt: TGTGCCTGGAGTGTTAATAGCGGGGGGAACAATGAGCAGTTCTTC; cdr3_aa: CAWSVNSGGNNEQFF
j_call: TRBJ2-7; clone_size: -; d_call: -; v_call: TRBV7-2; cdr3_nt: TGTGCCAGCAGCTTAGGAGGACAGCCAAGCTACGAGCAGTACTTC; cdr3_aa: CASSLGGQPSYEQYF
j_call: TRBJ2-1; clone_size: -; d_call: TRBD2; v_call: TRBV2; cdr3_nt: TGTGCCAGCAGTGAAAGCCTGACTAGCGGGAGGGCCAGGGAGCAGTTCTTC; cdr3_aa: CASSESLTSGRAREQFF
j_call: TRBJ2-1; clone_size: -; d_call: -; v_call: TRBV7-6; cdr3_nt: TGTGCCAGCAGCTTAGCGGGACGTCCTGAAGATGAGCAGTTCTTC; cdr3_aa: CASSLAGRPEDEQFF
j_call: TRBJ1-4; clone_size: -; d_call: -; v_call: TRBV6-5; cdr3_nt: TGTGCCAGCAGTTACTCGCCGTTTAATGAAAAACTGTTTTTT; cdr3_aa: CASSYSPFNEKLFF